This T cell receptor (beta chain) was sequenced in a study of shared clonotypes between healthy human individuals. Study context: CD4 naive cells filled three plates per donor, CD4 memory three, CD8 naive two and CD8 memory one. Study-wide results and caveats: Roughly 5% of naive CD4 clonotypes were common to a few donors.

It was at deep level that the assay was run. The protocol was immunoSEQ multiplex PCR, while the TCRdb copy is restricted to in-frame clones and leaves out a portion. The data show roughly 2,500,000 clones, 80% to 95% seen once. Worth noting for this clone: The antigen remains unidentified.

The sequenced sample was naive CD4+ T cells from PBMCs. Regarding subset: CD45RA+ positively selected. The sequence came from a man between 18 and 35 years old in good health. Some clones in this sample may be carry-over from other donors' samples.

The CDR3 region is CASSFYDTDNEQFF. The CDR3 DNA follows: TGTGCCAGCAGCTTCTATGACACCGACAATGAGCAGTTCTTC. The chain joins TRBV5-6 to TRBJ2-1; D unclear. CDR3 size: 14 residues. Germline V gene lookup returns CDR1 SGHDT and CDR2 YYEEEE. V was shortened by 2 bases and J by 5 bases, with 11 bases between the two germline ends.